This T cell receptor (beta chain) was observed in a study of lymphopenia after photon versus proton radiotherapy. The repertoire was sequenced with immunoSEQ multiplex PCR; TCRdb's copy has only in-frame clones and lacks some. This sample has over 55,000 clones, with around 86% found just once. This clone was seen once. Germline assignment: CDR1 GTSNPN and CDR2 SVGIG (reference sequence). CDR3 length equals 13 residues. Trimming pared 0 bases from V and 9 bases from J, leaving 12 bases between. The source is a man older than 75 with esophageal cancer. Sequenced material: peripheral blood, taken from a patient treated with proton-based radiotherapy. The chain is built from TRBV30 and TRBJ1-5; unclear D gene. The chain's CDR3 is CAWSVGQRGPQHF. DNA for the CDR3: TGTGCCTGGAGTGTAGGTCAGCGTGGGCCCCAGCATTTT.